This TCR beta chain was profiled in a study of T cell responses to AZD1222 COVID-19 vaccine. Study-level points and caveats: Repertoires were obtained only post-peak T cell response.

Using immunoSEQ multiplex PCR, the repertoire was profiled, and TCRdb retains in-frame clones only, with some absent. Here the sample spans roughly 97,000 clones, roughly nine tenths being singletons. Germline lookup yields CDR1 MNHEY and CDR2 SVGAGI. Between the trimmed V and J ends, which lost 0 bases and 9 bases, there was a span of 12 bases. This CDR3 contains 14 residues. Note on this clone: The antigen is not known.

The material was peripheral blood, obtained 28 days after the second dose of the MenACWY control vaccine. The sequence was obtained from an adult who received the MenACWY meningococcal vaccine as a control. The chain recombines TRBV6-5 with TRBJ1-5; D not resolved. CDR3 DNA sequence: TGTGCCAGCAGTTACTCGTCCAATAGGAGGCCCCAGCATTTT. Translated: CASSYSSNRRPQHF.